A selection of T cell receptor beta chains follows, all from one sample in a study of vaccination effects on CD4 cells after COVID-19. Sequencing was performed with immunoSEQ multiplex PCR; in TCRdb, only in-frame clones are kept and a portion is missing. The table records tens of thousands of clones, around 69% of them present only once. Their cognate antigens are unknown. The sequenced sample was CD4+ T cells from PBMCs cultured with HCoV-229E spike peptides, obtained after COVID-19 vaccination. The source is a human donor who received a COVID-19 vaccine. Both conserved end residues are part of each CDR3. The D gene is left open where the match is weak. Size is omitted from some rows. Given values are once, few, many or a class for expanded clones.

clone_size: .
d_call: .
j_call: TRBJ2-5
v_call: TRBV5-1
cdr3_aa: CASSPAWAAKETQYF
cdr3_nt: TGCGCCAGCAGCCCGGCTTGGGCGGCGAAGGAGACCCAGTACTTC

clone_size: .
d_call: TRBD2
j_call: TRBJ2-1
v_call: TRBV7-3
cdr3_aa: CASSAGLAGGREQFF
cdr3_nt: TGTGCCAGCAGCGCCGGACTAGCGGGGGGGCGCGAGCAGTTCTTC

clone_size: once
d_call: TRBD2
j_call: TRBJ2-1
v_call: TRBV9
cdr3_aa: CASSAASGGQEQFF
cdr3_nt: TGTGCCAGCAGCGCCGCTAGCGGGGGGCAAGAGCAGTTCTTC

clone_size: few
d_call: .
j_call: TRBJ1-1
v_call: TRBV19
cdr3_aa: CASTRGMGTNTEAFF
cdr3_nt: TGTGCCAGTACTAGGGGCATGGGGACGAACACTGAAGCTTTCTTT

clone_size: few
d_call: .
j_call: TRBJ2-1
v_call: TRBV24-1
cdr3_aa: CATSDWGSANEQFF
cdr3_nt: TGTGCCACCAGTGATTGGGGCAGCGCGAATGAGCAGTTCTTC

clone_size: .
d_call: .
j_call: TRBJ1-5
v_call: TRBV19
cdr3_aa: CASSIDESGVGQPQHF
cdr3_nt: TGTGCCAGTAGTATAGATGAATCAGGGGTCGGTCAGCCCCAGCATTTT

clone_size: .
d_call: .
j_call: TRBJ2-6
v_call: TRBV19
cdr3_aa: CASTNTPSDSGANVLTF
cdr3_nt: TGTGCCAGTACCAATACCCCTAGTGACTCTGGGGCCAACGTCCTGACTTTC

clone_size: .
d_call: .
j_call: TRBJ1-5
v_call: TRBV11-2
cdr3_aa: CASSLTGQSNQPQHF
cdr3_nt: TGTGCCAGCAGCTTAACAGGGCAGAGCAATCAGCCCCAGCATTTT

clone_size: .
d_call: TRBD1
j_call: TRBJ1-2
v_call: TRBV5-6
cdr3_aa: CASSPYRGDGYTF
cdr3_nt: TGTGCCTCAAGCCCCTACAGGGGGGATGGCTACACCTTC

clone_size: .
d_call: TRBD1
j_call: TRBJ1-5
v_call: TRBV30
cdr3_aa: CAWSVRTGSMNQPQHF
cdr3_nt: TGTGCCTGGAGTGTCCGGACAGGGTCGATGAATCAGCCCCAGCATTTT

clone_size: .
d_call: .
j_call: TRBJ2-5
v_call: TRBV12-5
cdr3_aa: CASGLVLGRSSETQYF
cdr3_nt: TGTGCTAGTGGTTTGGTACTTGGTCGGTCCTCGGAGACCCAGTACTTC

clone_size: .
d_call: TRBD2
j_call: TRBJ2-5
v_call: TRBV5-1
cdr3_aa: CASSLAGGPTETQYF
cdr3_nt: TGCGCCAGCAGCTTGGCGGGGGGGCCGACAGAGACCCAGTACTTC

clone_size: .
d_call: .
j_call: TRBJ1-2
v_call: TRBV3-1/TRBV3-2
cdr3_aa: CASSPNGNYGYTF
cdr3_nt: TGTGCCAGCAGTCCGAACGGCAACTATGGCTACACCTTC

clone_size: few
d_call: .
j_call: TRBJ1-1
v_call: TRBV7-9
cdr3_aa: CASSLRGAVTEAFF
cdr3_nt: TGTGCCAGCAGCCTTCGGGGGGCTGTCACTGAAGCTTTCTTT

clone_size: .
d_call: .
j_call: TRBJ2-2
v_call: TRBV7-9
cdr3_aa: CASRVLRGRTGELFF
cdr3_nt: TGTGCCAGCAGGGTTCTACGGGGTCGCACCGGGGAGCTGTTTTTT

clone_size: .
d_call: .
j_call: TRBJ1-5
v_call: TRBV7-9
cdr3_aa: CASSLEFGTAVNQPQHF
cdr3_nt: TGTGCCAGCAGCTTAGAATTCGGGACGGCGGTCAATCAGCCCCAGCATTTT

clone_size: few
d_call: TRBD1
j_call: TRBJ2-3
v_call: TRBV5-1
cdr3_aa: CASSPEGQGADTQYF
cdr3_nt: TGCGCCAGCAGCCCCGAGGGACAGGGGGCAGATACGCAGTATTTT

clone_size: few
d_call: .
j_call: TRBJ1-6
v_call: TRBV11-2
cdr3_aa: CASSLRHQYNSPLHF
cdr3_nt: TGTGCCAGCAGCTTAAGACATCAGTATAATTCACCCCTCCACTTT

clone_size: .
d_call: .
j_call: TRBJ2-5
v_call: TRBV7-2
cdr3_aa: CASSLAGGGETQYF
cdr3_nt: TGTGCCAGCAGCTTAGCTGGGGGTGGGGAGACCCAGTACTTC

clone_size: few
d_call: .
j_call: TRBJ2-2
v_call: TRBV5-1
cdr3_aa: CASSLLGPPGELFF
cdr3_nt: TGCGCCAGCAGCTTGCTGGGGCCGCCCGGGGAGCTGTTTTTT

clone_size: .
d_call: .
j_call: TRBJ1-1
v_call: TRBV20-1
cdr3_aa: CSASNVAGGTEAFF
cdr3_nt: TGCAGTGCTAGTAATGTGGCGGGAGGGACTGAAGCTTTCTTT

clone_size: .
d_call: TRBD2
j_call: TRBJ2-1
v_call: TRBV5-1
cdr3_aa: CASSLKGLAFEQFF
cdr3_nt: TGCGCCAGCAGCTTGAAGGGACTAGCATTTGAGCAGTTCTTC

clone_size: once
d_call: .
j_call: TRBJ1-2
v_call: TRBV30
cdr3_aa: CAWSRQIYGYTF
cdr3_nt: TGTGCCTGGAGTCGACAGATCTATGGCTACACCTTC

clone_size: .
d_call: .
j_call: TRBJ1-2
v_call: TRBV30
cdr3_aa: CAWRRELNYGYTF
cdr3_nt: TGTGCCTGGAGGAGGGAACTTAACTATGGCTACACCTTC

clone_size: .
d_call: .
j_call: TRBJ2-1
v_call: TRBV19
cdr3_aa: CASRTQGDEQFF
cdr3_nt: TGTGCCAGTAGAACACAGGGAGATGAGCAGTTCTTC

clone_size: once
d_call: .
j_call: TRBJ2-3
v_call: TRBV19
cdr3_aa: CASSTTWSDTQYF
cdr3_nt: TGTGCCAGTAGTACGACTTGGTCAGATACGCAGTATTTT

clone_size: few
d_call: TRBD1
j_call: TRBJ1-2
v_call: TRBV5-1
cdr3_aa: CASSRTGAQGGGYTF
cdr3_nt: TGCGCCAGCAGCAGGACAGGGGCCCAAGGAGGTGGCTACACCTTC

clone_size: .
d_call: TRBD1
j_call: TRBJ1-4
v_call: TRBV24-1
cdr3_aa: CATSDPGGGEKLFF
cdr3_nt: TGTGCCACCAGTGACCCAGGGGGCGGTGAAAAACTGTTTTTT